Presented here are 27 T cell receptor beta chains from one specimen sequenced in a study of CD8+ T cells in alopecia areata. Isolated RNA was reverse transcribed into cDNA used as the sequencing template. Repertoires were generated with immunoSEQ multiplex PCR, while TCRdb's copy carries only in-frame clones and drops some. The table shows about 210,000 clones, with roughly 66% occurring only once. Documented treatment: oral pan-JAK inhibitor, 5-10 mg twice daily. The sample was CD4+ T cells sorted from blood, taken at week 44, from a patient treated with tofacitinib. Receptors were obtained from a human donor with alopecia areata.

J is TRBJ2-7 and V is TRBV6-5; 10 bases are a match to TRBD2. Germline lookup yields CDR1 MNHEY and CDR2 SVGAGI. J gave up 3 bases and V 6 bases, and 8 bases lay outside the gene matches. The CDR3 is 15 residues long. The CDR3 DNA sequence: TGTGCCAGCAGGATTAGCGGGGGGACGGTCTACGAGCAGTACTTC. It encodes CASRISGGTVYEQYF.

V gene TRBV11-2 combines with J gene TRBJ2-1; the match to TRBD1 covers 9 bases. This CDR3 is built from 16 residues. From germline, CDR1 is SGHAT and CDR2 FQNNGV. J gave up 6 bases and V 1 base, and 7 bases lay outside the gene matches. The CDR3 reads CASSLGLTGGPNEQFF. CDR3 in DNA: TGTGCCAGCAGCTTAGGTCTTACAGGGGGCCCCAATGAGCAGTTCTTC. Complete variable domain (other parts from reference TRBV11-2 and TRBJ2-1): EAGVAQSPRYKIIEKRQSVAFWCNPISGHATLYWYQQILGQGPKLLIQFQNNGVVDDSQLPKDRFSAERLKGVDSTLKIQPAKLEDSAVYLCASSLGLTGGPNEQFFGPGTRLTVL.

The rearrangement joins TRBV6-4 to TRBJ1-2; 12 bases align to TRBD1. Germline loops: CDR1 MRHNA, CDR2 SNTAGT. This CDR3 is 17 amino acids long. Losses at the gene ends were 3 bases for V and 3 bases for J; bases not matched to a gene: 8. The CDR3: CASSEWDRGPSHYGYTF. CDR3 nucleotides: TGTGCCAGCAGTGAATGGGACAGGGGGCCGTCCCACTATGGCTACACCTTC.

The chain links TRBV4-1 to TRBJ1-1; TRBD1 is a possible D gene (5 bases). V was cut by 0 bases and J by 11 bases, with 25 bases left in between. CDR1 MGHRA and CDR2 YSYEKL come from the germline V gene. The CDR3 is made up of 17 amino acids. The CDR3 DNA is TGCGCCAGCAGCCAAGAACCCGCGGGAGGTGCAGGGAAGAAGGCTTTCTTT. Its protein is CASSQEPAGGAGKKAFF.

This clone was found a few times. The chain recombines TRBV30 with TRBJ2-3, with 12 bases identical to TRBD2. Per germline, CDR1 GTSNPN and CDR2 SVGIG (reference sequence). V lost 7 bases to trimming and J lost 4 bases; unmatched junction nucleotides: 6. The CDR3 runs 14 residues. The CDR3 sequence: CALVLAGGPDTQYF. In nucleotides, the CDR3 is TGTGCCTTAGTTCTAGCGGGGGGGCCAGATACGCAGTATTTT.

In nucleotides, the CDR3 is TGTGCCAGCAGCCAAGATAGTACGGGACTAAGGAGCCTAGCCAAAAACATTCAGTACTTC. This sequence encodes CASSQDSTGLRSLAKNIQYF. This chain links TRBV14 with TRBJ2-4; 7 nucleotides line up with TRBD2. Germline CDR1 reads SGHDN; CDR2 reads FVKESK. The CDR3 has 20 amino acids. V shed 0 bases and J 0 bases; nucleotides not matched to a gene: 14.

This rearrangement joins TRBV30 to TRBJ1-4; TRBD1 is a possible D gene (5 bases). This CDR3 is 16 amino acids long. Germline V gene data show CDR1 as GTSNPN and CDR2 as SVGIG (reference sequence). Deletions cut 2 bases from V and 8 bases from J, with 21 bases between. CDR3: CAWSPAGRGGREKLFF. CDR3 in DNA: TGTGCCTGGAGTCCGGCAGGGAGGGGAGGAAGGGAAAAACTGTTTTTT.

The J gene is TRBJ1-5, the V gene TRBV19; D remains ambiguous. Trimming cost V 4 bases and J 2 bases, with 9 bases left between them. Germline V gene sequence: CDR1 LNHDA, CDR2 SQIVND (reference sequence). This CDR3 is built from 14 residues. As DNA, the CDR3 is TGTGCCAGTAGTACACTGGGAGGCAATCAGCCCCAGCATTTT. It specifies CASSTLGGNQPQHF. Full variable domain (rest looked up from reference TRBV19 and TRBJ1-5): DGGITQSPKYLFRKEGQNVTLSCEQNLNHDAMYWYRQDPGQGLRLIYYSQIVNDFQKGDIAEGYSVSREKKESFPLTVTSAQKNPTAFYLCASSTLGGNQPQHFGDGTRLSIL.

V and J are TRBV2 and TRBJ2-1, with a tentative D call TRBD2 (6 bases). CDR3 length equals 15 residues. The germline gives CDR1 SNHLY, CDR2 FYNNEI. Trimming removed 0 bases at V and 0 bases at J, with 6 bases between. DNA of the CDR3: TGTGCCAGCAGTGAAGCGCGGGACTCCTACAATGAGCAGTTCTTC. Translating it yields CASSEARDSYNEQFF.

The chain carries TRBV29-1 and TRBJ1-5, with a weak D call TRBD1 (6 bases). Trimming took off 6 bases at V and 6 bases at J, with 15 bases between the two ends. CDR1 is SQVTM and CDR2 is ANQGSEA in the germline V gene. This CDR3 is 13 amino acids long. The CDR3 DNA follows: TGCAGCGTAATCGGGGGGGCCGGTCAGCCCCAGCATTTT. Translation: CSVIGGAGQPQHF.

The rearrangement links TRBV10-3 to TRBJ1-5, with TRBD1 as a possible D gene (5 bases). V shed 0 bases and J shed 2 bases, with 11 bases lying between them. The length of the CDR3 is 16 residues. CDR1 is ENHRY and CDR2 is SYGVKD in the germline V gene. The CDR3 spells CAISESRQGGNQPQHF. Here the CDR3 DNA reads TGTGCCATCAGTGAGTCAAGGCAGGGCGGCAATCAGCCCCAGCATTTT.

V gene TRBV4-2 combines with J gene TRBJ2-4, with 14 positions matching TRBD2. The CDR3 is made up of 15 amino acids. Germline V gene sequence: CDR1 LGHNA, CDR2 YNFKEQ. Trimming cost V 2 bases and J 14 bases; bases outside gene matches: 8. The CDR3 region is CASSQSGTSGGPEYF. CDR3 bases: TGTGCCAGCAGCCAATCCGGGACTAGCGGGGGCCCGGAGTACTTC.

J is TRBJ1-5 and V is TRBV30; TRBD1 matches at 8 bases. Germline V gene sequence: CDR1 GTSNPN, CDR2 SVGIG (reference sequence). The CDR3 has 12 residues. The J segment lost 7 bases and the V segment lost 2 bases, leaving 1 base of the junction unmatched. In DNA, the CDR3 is TGTGCCTGGAGTTGGACAGGGCAGCCCCAGCATTTT. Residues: CAWSWTGQPQHF.

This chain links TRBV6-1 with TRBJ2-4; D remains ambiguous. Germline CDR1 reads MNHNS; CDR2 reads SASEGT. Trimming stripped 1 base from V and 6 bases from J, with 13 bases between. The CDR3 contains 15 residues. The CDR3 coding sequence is TGTGCCAGCAGTGAAGTTGGTATGTGGGGAAACATTCAGTACTTC. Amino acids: CASSEVGMWGNIQYF.

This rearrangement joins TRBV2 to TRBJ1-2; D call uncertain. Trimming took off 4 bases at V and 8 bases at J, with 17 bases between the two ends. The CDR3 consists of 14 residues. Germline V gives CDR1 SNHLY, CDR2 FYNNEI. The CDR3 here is CASSVSKVPKGYTF. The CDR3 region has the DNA TGTGCCAGCAGTGTGTCTAAGGTTCCAAAGGGCTACACCTTC.

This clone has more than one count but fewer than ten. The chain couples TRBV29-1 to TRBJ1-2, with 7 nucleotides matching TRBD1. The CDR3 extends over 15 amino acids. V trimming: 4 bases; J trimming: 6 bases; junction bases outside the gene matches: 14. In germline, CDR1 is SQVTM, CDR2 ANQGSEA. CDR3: CSVVPFGQALNGYTF. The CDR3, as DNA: TGCAGCGTTGTTCCATTTGGACAGGCCTTGAATGGCTACACCTTC.

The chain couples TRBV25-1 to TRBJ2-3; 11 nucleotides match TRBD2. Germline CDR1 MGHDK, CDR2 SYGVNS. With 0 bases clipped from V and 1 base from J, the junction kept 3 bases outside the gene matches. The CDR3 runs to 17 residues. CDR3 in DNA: TGTGCCAGCAGTGAATACCGACTAGCGGGGCGCACAGATACGCAGTATTTT. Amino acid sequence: CASSEYRLAGRTDTQYF.

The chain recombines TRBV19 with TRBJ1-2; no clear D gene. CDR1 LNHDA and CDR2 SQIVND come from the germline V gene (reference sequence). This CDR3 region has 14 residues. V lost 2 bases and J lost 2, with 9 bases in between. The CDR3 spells CASSIWAENYGYTF. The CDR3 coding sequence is TGTGCCAGTAGTATATGGGCAGAAAACTATGGCTACACCTTC.

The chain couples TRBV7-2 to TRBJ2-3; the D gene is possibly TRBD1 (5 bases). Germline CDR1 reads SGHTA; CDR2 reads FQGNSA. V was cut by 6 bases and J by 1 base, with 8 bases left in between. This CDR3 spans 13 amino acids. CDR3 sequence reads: CASRMTGTDTQYF. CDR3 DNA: TGTGCCAGCAGGATGACAGGCACAGATACGCAGTATTTT.

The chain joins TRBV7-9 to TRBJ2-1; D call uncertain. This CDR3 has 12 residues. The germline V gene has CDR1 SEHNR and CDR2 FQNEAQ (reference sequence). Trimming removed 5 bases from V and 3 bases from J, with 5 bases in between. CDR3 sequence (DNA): TGTGCCAGCAGCATAGACTACAATGAGCAGTTCTTC. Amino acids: CASSIDYNEQFF.

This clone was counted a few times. The CDR3 nucleotides are TGCGCCAGCAGCACCCAAGCGGGGAGCACAGATACGCAGTATTTT. Its translation: CASSTQAGSTDTQYF. The J gene is TRBJ2-3, the V gene TRBV5-1; 7 nucleotides align to TRBD2. The length of the CDR3 is 15 residues. Germline CDR1 reads SGHRS; CDR2 reads YFSETQ. The V gene end was trimmed by 4 bases and the J gene end by 0 bases; junction bases not matched to a gene: 5. The full variable domain, rest sourced from reference TRBV5-1 and TRBJ2-3, is KAGVTQTPRYLIKTRGQQVTLSCSPISGHRSVSWYQQTPGQGLQFLFEYFSETQRNKGNFPGRFSGRQFSNSRSEMNVSTLELGDSALYLCASSTQAGSTDTQYFGPGTRLTVL.

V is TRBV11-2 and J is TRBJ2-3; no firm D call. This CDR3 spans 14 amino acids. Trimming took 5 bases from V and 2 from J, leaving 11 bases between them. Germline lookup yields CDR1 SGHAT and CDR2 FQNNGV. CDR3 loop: CASSPRLNTDTQYF. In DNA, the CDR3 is TGTGCCAGCAGCCCGAGACTTAACACAGATACGCAGTATTTT.

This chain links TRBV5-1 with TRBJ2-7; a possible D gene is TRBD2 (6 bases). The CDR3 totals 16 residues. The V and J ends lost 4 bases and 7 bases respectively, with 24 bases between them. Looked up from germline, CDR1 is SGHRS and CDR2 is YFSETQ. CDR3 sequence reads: CASSLGLNNPLEEQYF. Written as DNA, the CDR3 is TGCGCCAGCAGCCTGGGACTCAATAACCCTTTGGAAGAGCAGTACTTC.

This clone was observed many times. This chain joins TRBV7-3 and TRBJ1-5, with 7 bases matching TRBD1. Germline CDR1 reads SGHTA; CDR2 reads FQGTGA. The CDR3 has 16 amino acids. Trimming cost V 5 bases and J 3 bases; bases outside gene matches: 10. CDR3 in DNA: TGTGCCAGCAGCCTACCGACAGGGAGAAACAATCAGCCCCAGCATTTT. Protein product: CASSLPTGRNNQPQHF.

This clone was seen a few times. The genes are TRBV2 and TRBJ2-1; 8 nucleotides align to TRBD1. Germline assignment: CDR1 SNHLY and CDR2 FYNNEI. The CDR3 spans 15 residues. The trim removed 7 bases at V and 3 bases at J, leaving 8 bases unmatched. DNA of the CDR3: TGTGCCAGCACTTTACCGGGACAGGTCTACAATGAGCAGTTCTTC. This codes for CASTLPGQVYNEQFF. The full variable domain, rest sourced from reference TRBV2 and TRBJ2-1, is EPEVTQTPSHQVTQMGQEVILRCVPISNHLYFYWYRQILGQKVEFLVSFYNNEISEKSEIFDDQFSVERPDGSNFTLKIRSTKLEDSAMYFCASTLPGQVYNEQFFGPGTRLTVL.

The CDR3 DNA sequence: TGCGCCAGCAGTGAGTCGGTGGGGAGGCAGTATTTT. Amino acids: CASSESVGRQYF. V and J are TRBV10-2 and TRBJ2-3; D possibly corresponds to TRBD2 (5 bases). The V and J ends lost 0 bases and 11 bases respectively, with 9 bases between them. Per germline, CDR1 WSHSY and CDR2 SAAADI. The CDR3 is 12 residues long.

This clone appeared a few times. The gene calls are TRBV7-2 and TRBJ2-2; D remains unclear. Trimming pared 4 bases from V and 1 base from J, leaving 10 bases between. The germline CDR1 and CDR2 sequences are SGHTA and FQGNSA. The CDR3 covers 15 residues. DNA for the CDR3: TGTGCCAGCAGCTGGAAGGGAAAGAACACCGGGGAGCTGTTTTTT. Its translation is CASSWKGKNTGELFF.